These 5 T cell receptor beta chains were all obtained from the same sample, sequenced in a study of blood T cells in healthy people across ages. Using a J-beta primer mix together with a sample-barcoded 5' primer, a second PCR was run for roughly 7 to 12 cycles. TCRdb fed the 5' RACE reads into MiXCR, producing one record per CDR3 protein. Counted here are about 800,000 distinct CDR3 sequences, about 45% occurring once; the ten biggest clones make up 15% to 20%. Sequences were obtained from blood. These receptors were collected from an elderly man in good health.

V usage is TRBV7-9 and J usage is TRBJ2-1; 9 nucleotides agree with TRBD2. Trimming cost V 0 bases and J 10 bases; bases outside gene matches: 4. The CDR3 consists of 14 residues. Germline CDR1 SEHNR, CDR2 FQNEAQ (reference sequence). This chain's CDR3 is CASSLAGSGGEQFF. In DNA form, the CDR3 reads TGTGCCAGCAGCTTAGCAGGGAGCGGGGGGGAGCAGTTCTTC.

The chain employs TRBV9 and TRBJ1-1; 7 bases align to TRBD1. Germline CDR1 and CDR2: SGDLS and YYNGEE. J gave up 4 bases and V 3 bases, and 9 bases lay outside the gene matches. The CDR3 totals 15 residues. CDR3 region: CASSARTGFVTEAFF. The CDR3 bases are TGTGCCAGCAGCGCCCGGACAGGTTTCGTCACTGAAGCTTTCTTT. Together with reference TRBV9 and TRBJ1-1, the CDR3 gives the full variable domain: DSGVTQTPKHLITATGQRVTLRCSPRSGDLSVYWYQQSLDQGLQFLIQYYNGEERAKGNILERFSAQQFPDLHSELNLSSLELGDSALYFCASSARTGFVTEAFFGQGTRLTVV.

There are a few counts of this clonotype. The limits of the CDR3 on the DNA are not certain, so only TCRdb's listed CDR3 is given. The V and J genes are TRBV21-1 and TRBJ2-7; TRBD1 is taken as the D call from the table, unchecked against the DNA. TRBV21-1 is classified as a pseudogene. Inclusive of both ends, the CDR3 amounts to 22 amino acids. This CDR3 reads CASSTATQGFVGIGTNTYEQYF.

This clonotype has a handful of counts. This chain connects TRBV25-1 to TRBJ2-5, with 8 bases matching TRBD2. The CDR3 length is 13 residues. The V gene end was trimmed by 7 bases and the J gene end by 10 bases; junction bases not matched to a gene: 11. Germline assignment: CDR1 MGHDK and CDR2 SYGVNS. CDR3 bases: TGTGCCAGCACGGCCGGGACTAGAGGGGGCCAGTACTTC. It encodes CASTAGTRGGQYF. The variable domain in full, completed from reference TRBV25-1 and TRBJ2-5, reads EADIYQTPRYLVIGTGKKITLECSQTMGHDKMYWYQQDPGMELHLIHYSYGVNSTEKGDLSSESTVSRIRTEHFPLTLESARPSHTSQYLCASTAGTRGGQYFGPGTRLLVL.

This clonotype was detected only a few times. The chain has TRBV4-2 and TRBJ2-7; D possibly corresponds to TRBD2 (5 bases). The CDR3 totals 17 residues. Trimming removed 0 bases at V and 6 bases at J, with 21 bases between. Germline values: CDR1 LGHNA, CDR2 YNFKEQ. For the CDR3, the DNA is TGTGCCAGCAGCCAAGATCCGGGCGGGCTGTACCCCTGCGAGCAGTACTTC. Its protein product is CASSQDPGGLYPCEQYF.